The rows below give T cell receptor beta chains drawn from one sample of a study of identical twins. TCRdb analysed the 5' RACE reads with MiXCR anew, one entry per CDR3 protein. The sample yields a few hundred thousand distinct CDR3 sequences, approximately 17% seen once. Sequencing was carried out using naive T cells sorted from blood. All receptors derive from a man between 45 and 60 years old in good health. Both conserved end residues are part of each CDR3. A D gene is named only where the DNA matches it firmly. Expanded clones are given a class, and other clones once, few, many or no size at all.

j_gene: TRBJ1-1; len: 16; d_gene: TRBD1; v_gene: TRBV25-1; abundance: few; CDR3nt: TGTGCCAGCAGTGCAGGGGGCGAATTCTACGGATCTGAAGCTTTCTTT; CDR3aa: CASSAGGEFYGSEAFF
j_gene: TRBJ1-5; len: 15; d_gene: NA; v_gene: TRBV2; abundance: NA; CDR3nt: TGTGCCAGCAGTGCAGGGCTAGTAGGCAATCAGCCCCAGCATTTT; CDR3aa: CASSAGLVGNQPQHF
j_gene: TRBJ2-1; len: 17; d_gene: NA; v_gene: TRBV14; abundance: NA; CDR3nt: TGTGCCAGCAGCCATTCTCGCGCCAGGAGCTCCTACAATGAGCAGTTCTTC; CDR3aa: CASSHSRARSSYNEQFF
j_gene: TRBJ2-1; len: 13; d_gene: TRBD1; v_gene: TRBV20-1; abundance: few; CDR3nt: TGCAGTGCTAGGGGACAGACCTACAATGAGCAGTTCTTC; CDR3aa: CSARGQTYNEQFF
j_gene: TRBJ2-7; len: 13; d_gene: NA; v_gene: TRBV20-1; abundance: NA; CDR3nt: TGCAGTGCTAATGGGGAAAGATCCTACGAGCAGTACTTC; CDR3aa: CSANGERSYEQYF
j_gene: TRBJ2-3; len: 15; d_gene: TRBD2; v_gene: TRBV5-4; abundance: NA; CDR3nt: TGTGCCAGCAGCCCTAGCGGGGGTCTAGTAGATACGCAGTATTTT; CDR3aa: CASSPSGGLVDTQYF
j_gene: TRBJ2-7; len: 14; d_gene: TRBD2; v_gene: TRBV6-5; abundance: NA; CDR3nt: TGTGCCAGCAGTTACCCTAGCGGGGGTGGCGAGCAGTACTTC; CDR3aa: CASSYPSGGGEQYF
j_gene: TRBJ2-1; len: 14; d_gene: NA; v_gene: TRBV6-1; abundance: NA; CDR3nt: TGTGCCAGCCCACGAGGTGGGCTGGTCAATGAGCAGTTCTTC; CDR3aa: CASPRGGLVNEQFF
j_gene: TRBJ2-1; len: 13; d_gene: NA; v_gene: TRBV10-3; abundance: many; CDR3nt: TGTGCCATCAGACCTACCCAGGGCCATGAGCAGTTCTTC; CDR3aa: CAIRPTQGHEQFF
j_gene: TRBJ2-1; len: 12; d_gene: NA; v_gene: TRBV7-9; abundance: NA; CDR3nt: TGTGCCAGCAGCTGGAAGTTAAATGAGCAGTTCTTC; CDR3aa: CASSWKLNEQFF